This record looks at one T cell receptor beta chain sequence and its context. Its recognized antigen is unknown. No base quality values were provided; no much bigger clone lies one nucleotide off. The library relied on 5' RACE. A second PCR of about 7 to 12 cycles was run with a J-beta primer mix and a sample-barcoded 5' primer. Each TCR beta cDNA molecule received a unique molecular identifier from a template-switch 5' adaptor carrying 12 random nucleotides. At least 2.5 million CDR3-containing paired-end reads were obtained from each sample. First-strand cDNA synthesis was performed from all RNA using the Mint cDNA synthesis kit, with priming by a TRBC-specific oligonucleotide. After uracil-DNA glycosylase treatment, a first 18-cycle PCR used universal primers M1SS and BC2_uni_R on all cDNA. The original pipeline was this. For normalization, 1 million high-quality reads were randomly selected from each sample, with every read carrying a distinct molecular identifier. Reads with shared molecular identifiers were discarded instead of being binned into consensus sequences. CDR3 identification, clonotype clustering and error correction used MiTCR with a Q25 quality threshold and the strictest error-elimination algorithm. A nonparametric unseen species model with Euler transformation was used to estimate a lower bound on total TCR beta diversity. In-frame beta chains were kept once TCRdb had trimmed the public reads at Q25 with fastp and called clones with MiXCR. Every entry covers one CDR3 protein and lists the most common genes and DNA from its rows. TCRdb's processing, not the authors', yielded these V and J calls. The table for this sample lists fewer than 2,000,000 distinct CDR3 sequences; roughly two fifths of them were counted only once. 23% of the sample is held by the ten biggest clonotypes.

The 39 donors, aged roughly 6 to 100 years, were systemically healthy Caucasian individuals from Russia. About 9.8 milliliters of peripheral blood were drawn from each donor into EDTA-treated Vacutainer tubes. PBMCs were isolated by Ficoll-Paque density-gradient centrifugation, with at least 7 million obtained per sample. Total RNA, at least 5 micrograms per sample, was extracted from PBMCs with Trizol reagent. For every donor, an aliquot of PBMCs went through flow cytometry to measure the percentages of naive CD45RAhigh/CD27high T cells. This record belongs to a study of blood T cells in healthy people across ages (dated by TCRdb to between 2015 and 2017). For the wider study: In model experiments, roughly one uniquely barcoded TCR beta cDNA molecule per two T cells was captured by template switching. To avoid experimental bias, donors of different ages were randomly spread across the sequencing lanes. Two additional independent replicas of 1 million unique cDNA reads from the same blood draw were analyzed for two donors (one aged 18 to 29 and one aged 80 or older). To track age-related changes in TCR beta repertoire diversity, the study relied on deep sequencing normalized with unique cDNA molecular identifiers. Donors were grouped into four age groups: young (average 16 years), middle-aged (39), aged (around 60) and long-lived (approximately 78). What the work shows at the level of the full study, not this receptor alone: Observed TCR beta diversity per million T cells fell roughly linearly with age, and a significant reduction was already apparent by age about 36. Because profiling used bulk unsorted PBMCs, naive and antigen-experienced compartments could not be compared conclusively. The CMV infection status of donors was not known, potentially confounding age-related changes in expanded clonotypes. Observed TCR beta diversity correlated strongly with the percentage of naive T cells measured by flow cytometry. Estimates of total diversity based on one million sequenced T cells were considered lower bounds and underestimates. Compared with the aged group, the long-lived group had more naive CD4+ T cells, fewer expanded clones and increased TCR diversity, suggesting age selection.

From the germline V gene, CDR1 is SQVTM and CDR2 is ANQGSEA. CDR3 length: 12 amino acids, cysteine to phenylalanine. Just CDR3 DNA is preserved here, 36 bases in frame from base 1. Between the V and J ends, shortened by 4 bases and 4 bases respectively, the junction contains 9 bases. Recombination connected TRBV29-1 to TRBJ2-3; TRBD1 might be the D gene, on 6 matching bases. The source is a human donor in good health. The sequenced sample consisted of blood. CDR3 reads: CSVGQVPDTQYF. The nucleotide sequence reads TGCAGCGTTGGACAGGTTCCAGATACGCAGTATTTT.